The 15 T cell receptor beta chains below all came from one sample that was sequenced in a study of T cell repertoires in cytomegalovirus infection. Their antigen targets remain unknown. From the reads, TCRdb called clonotypes with MiXCR, one entry per CDR3 protein. The sample yields roughly 990,000 distinct CDR3 sequences, roughly 30% seen once. The sequenced sample was cultured CD8+ T cells from PBMCs, obtained from culture after CMV antigen stimulation. The source of these receptors is a human donor in good health (CMV status not recorded). Some clones in this sample may be carry-over from other donors' samples.

This clonotype was counted between two and nine times. The chain has TRBV7-6 and TRBJ1-5; D call uncertain. The CDR3 covers 16 residues. Germline V gene lookup returns CDR1 SGHVS and CDR2 FNYEAQ. The V end was cut by 5 bases, the J end by 6 bases, with 20 bases between. The CDR3 region is CASSQKNRELGQPQHF. CDR3 nucleotide sequence: TGTGCCAGCAGCCAAAAAAACCGGGAGTTAGGTCAGCCCCAGCATTTT.

As concerns this clonotype: A read error is possible here, since a much larger clone lies one base away. The chain joins TRBV7-2 to TRBJ2-3, with a tentative D call TRBD2 (5 bases). CDR1 is SGHTA, CDR2 FQGNSA, per germline. V lost 2 bases to trimming and J lost 4 bases, with 16 bases between them. The CDR3 length is 16 residues. CDR3 protein: CASSLSGGWLADTQYF. The DNA of the CDR3 is TGTGCCAGCAGCTTATCCGGCGGGTGGTTGGCAGATACGCAGTATTTT. The full variable domain, in which reference TRBV7-2 and TRBJ2-3 provide the parts outside the CDR3, is GAGVSQSPSNKVTEKGKDVELRCDPISGHTALYWYRQSLGQGLEFLIYFQGNSAPDKSGLPSDRFSAERTGGSVSTLTIQRTQQEDSAVYLCASSLSGGWLADTQYFGPGTRLTVL.

This clonotype was seen just once. The J gene is TRBJ2-3, the V gene TRBV20-1; 14 bases map to TRBD2. Germline V CDR1 and CDR2: DFQATT, SNEGSKA (reference sequence). The CDR3 runs to 15 residues. V trimming: 7 bases; J trimming: 5 bases; junction bases outside the gene matches: 8. The CDR3 loop is CSVTDGLAGGDTQYF. Written as DNA, the CDR3 is TGCAGTGTCACAGATGGACTAGCGGGGGGAGATACGCAGTATTTT.

This clonotype was observed a few times. The gene calls are TRBV27 and TRBJ2-4; perhaps TRBD2 as D (6 bases). Germline V gene sequence: CDR1 MNHEY, CDR2 SMNVEV (reference sequence). V was trimmed by 6 bases and J by 8 bases, leaving 14 bases between them. The CDR3 length is 13 residues. The CDR3 nucleotides are TGTGCCAGCAGGGGGGGTCGTTGGGACATTCAGTACTTC. Protein sequence: CASRGGRWDIQYF.

J is TRBJ2-1 and V is TRBV4-1, with 7 bases lining up with TRBD1. The V and J ends lost 6 bases and 0 bases, in that order; junction bases with no gene match: 5. The CDR3 extends over 15 amino acids. CDR1 is MGHRA, CDR2 YSYEKL, per germline. For the CDR3, the DNA is TGCGCCAGCAGAAAACAGGGGATCTCCTACAATGAGCAGTTCTTC. It specifies CASRKQGISYNEQFF.

This clonotype showed up just a few times. V and J are TRBV27 and TRBJ2-3, with 8 bases aligning to TRBD2. V dropped 10 bases and J dropped 1; count of bases not matched to a gene: 7. The CDR3 spans 14 residues. Germline assignment: CDR1 MNHEY and CDR2 SMNVEV (reference sequence). The CDR3 here is CATGGGLGTDTQYF. The CDR3 DNA sequence: TGTGCCACCGGGGGGGGGCTGGGCACAGATACGCAGTATTTT.

The chain has TRBV5-1 and TRBJ2-7; D is possibly TRBD1 or TRBD2 (5 bases each). CDR3 length: 16 amino acids. Trimming removed 4 bases from V and 2 bases from J, with 19 bases in between. The germline V gene has CDR1 SGHRS and CDR2 YFSETQ. CDR3 nucleotides: TGCGCCAGCAGCACAGACGCCCGGGACGGGACCTACGAGCAGTACTTC. This encodes CASSTDARDGTYEQYF.

The V gene is TRBV19, the J gene TRBJ1-4; 8 bases align to TRBD1. Germline assignment: CDR1 LNHDA and CDR2 SQIVND (reference sequence). The CDR3 covers 15 residues. V was clipped by 8 bases and J by 3 bases; unmatched bases: 8. CDR3 protein: CASRPGQASNEKLFF. The CDR3 DNA is TGTGCCAGTCGACCGGGACAGGCATCTAATGAAAAACTGTTTTTT.

This clonotype has a single count. The gene calls are TRBV7-2 and TRBJ1-5; D perhaps matches TRBD1 (5 bases). This CDR3 contains 19 residues. V lost 5 bases, J lost 0 bases, and 23 bases lay in between. The V gene's germline CDR1 is SGHTA and CDR2 FQGNSA. CDR3 residues: CASSPTVGAAFNSNQPQHF. For the CDR3, the DNA is TGTGCCAGCAGCCCGACGGTCGGGGCAGCGTTTAATAGCAATCAGCCCCAGCATTTT. The full variable domain, with the rest looked up from reference TRBV7-2 and TRBJ1-5, is GAGVSQSPSNKVTEKGKDVELRCDPISGHTALYWYRQSLGQGLEFLIYFQGNSAPDKSGLPSDRFSAERTGGSVSTLTIQRTQQEDSAVYLCASSPTVGAAFNSNQPQHFGDGTRLSIL.

This chain links TRBV6-1 with TRBJ2-1; tentatively, D is TRBD1 or TRBD2 (5 bases each). The germline V gene encodes CDR1 MNHNS and CDR2 SASEGT. The V gene lost 2 bases and the J gene lost 9 bases, with 17 bases spanning the gap. The CDR3 runs 15 residues. The CDR3 region is CASSEWAGTISEQFF. In DNA form, the CDR3 reads TGTGCCAGCAGTGAATGGGCCGGGACGATATCTGAGCAGTTCTTC.

This clonotype was observed a handful of times. The CDR3 loop is CASSIFALDYGYTF. The CDR3 DNA sequence: TGTGCCAGTAGTATCTTCGCGTTAGATTATGGCTACACCTTC. The rearrangement joins TRBV19 to TRBJ1-2, with D hard to call. Trimming removed 3 bases at V and 5 bases at J, with 13 bases between. The CDR3 has 14 amino acids. CDR1 is LNHDA, CDR2 SQIVND, per germline (reference sequence). Full variable domain (missing parts from reference TRBV19 and TRBJ1-2): DGGITQSPKYLFRKEGQNVTLSCEQNLNHDAMYWYRQDPGQGLRLIYYSQIVNDFQKGDIAEGYSVSREKKESFPLTVTSAQKNPTAFYLCASSIFALDYGYTFGSGTRLTVV.

The chain couples TRBV20-1 to TRBJ2-5; 8 bases map to TRBD1. This CDR3 comprises 14 residues. The germline gives CDR1 DFQATT, CDR2 SNEGSKA (reference sequence). V gave up 0 bases and J gave up 4 bases; unmatched junction bases: 4. The CDR3 loop reads CSARDKDRVETQYF. The CDR3 nucleotides are TGCAGTGCTAGAGATAAGGACAGGGTAGAGACCCAGTACTTC.

This clonotype was recorded at least ten times. This rearrangement joins TRBV12-3 or TRBV12-4 to TRBJ2-7; 13 bases agree with TRBD2. J was trimmed by 0 bases and V by 4 bases; bases with no gene match: 3. The CDR3 is 16 residues long. DNA for the CDR3: TGTGCCAGCAGTTCCAGACTAGCGGGGGGCTCCTACGAGCAGTACTTC. Its translation is CASSSRLAGGSYEQYF.

The table lists this clonotype with many counts. The chain has TRBV7-2 and TRBJ2-5; 10 nucleotides align to TRBD2. The trim removed 7 bases at V and 1 base at J, leaving 15 bases unmatched. This CDR3 has 18 residues. Per germline, CDR1 SGHTA and CDR2 FQGNSA. CDR3 coding DNA: TGTGCCAGCACCTCGCCGTATCTAGCGGGGGAAATCCAAGAGACCCAGTACTTC. Protein: CASTSPYLAGEIQETQYF. The complete variable domain, with remaining parts taken from reference TRBV7-2 and TRBJ2-5, reads GAGVSQSPSNKVTEKGKDVELRCDPISGHTALYWYRQSLGQGLEFLIYFQGNSAPDKSGLPSDRFSAERTGGSVSTLTIQRTQQEDSAVYLCASTSPYLAGEIQETQYFGPGTRLLVL.

This clonotype turned up a few times. The V and J genes are TRBV6-2 or TRBV6-3 and TRBJ1-5; TRBD1 matches at 8 bases. The CDR3 is made up of 17 amino acids. Germline-derived CDR1 and CDR2 are MNHEY and SVGEGT. Losses at the gene ends were 2 bases for V and 4 bases for J; bases not matched to a gene: 10. The CDR3 is CASSYEDRARRNQPQHF. The DNA of the CDR3 is TGTGCCAGCAGTTACGAGGACAGGGCCCGTAGGAATCAGCCCCAGCATTTT.